What follows are 18 T cell receptor beta chains derived from one specimen sequenced in a study of blood T cell repertoires in COVID-19. The method was immunoSEQ multiplex PCR; TCRdb's version includes in-frame clones alone and lacks a portion of them. Among approximately 170,000 clones listed, around 74% were seen once. Specimen: peripheral blood. These receptors came from a woman older than 75 with acute or convalescent COVID-19.

This sequence joins TRBV11-2 and TRBJ1-4; TRBD1 is a possible D gene (6 bases). Germline V gene sequence: CDR1 SGHAT, CDR2 FQNNGV. CDR3 length equals 14 residues. Deletions cut 1 base from V and 8 bases from J, with 11 bases between. The CDR3 DNA sequence: TGTGCCAGCAGCTTAGGGCAGGGGCCGGAAAAACTGTTTTTT. This sequence encodes CASSLGQGPEKLFF. The full variable domain, with the rest looked up from reference TRBV11-2 and TRBJ1-4, is EAGVAQSPRYKIIEKRQSVAFWCNPISGHATLYWYQQILGQGPKLLIQFQNNGVVDDSQLPKDRFSAERLKGVDSTLKIQPAKLEDSAVYLCASSLGQGPEKLFFGSGTQLSVL.

In DNA, the CDR3 is TGTGCCAGCAGTACTGGACAGTTTATTTGGGAAAAACTGTTTTTT. Residues: CASSTGQFIWEKLFF. This chain connects TRBV2 to TRBJ1-4; D perhaps matches TRBD1 (6 bases). The CDR3 has 15 amino acids. CDR1 and CDR2 from the germline V gene are SNHLY and FYNNEI. Trimming removed 5 bases at V and 8 bases at J, with 18 bases between.

J is TRBJ1-2 and V is TRBV10-3, with D uncertain. With 3 bases removed from V and 5 bases from J, the gap between germline ends came to 10 bases. The CDR3 spans 13 residues. Germline V gene lookup returns CDR1 ENHRY and CDR2 SYGVKD. The CDR3 sequence: CAISDSSEYGYTF. The CDR3 DNA reads as TGTGCCATCAGTGACAGTTCTGAATATGGCTACACCTTC.

This clone was seen ten or more times. The chain combines TRBV7-9 with TRBJ1-6, with D hard to call. The CDR3 totals 15 residues. The V gene lost 5 bases and the J gene lost 0 bases, with 8 bases spanning the gap. CDR1 and CDR2 (germline): SEHNR, FQNEAQ (reference sequence). DNA for the CDR3: TGTGCCAGCAGCACAGACCCCTCCTATAATTCACCCCTCCACTTT. Protein product: CASSTDPSYNSPLHF.

J is TRBJ1-5 and V is TRBV7-9; D is possibly TRBD1 (6 bases). Trimming left V 1 base short and J 4 bases short, with 17 bases between. The germline CDR1 and CDR2 sequences are SEHNR and FQNEAQ (reference sequence). The CDR3 contains 17 residues. In nucleotides, the CDR3 is TGTGCCAGCAGCTTAGACACAGGGTTTGTTGGTAATCAGCCCCAGCATTTT. This codes for CASSLDTGFVGNQPQHF.

The CDR3 region has the DNA TGTGCCTCGTCGCCCCTTTGGGAGGCATACAATGAGCAGTTCTTC. Encoded protein: CASSPLWEAYNEQFF. The chain employs TRBV30 and TRBJ2-1; D might be TRBD2 (6 bases). CDR3 length equals 15 residues. Germline CDR1 GTSNPN, CDR2 SVGIG (reference sequence). Trimming pared 7 bases from V and 4 bases from J, leaving 20 bases between.

The chain uses TRBV14 and TRBJ2-2; the match to TRBD2 covers 10 bases. Germline V gives CDR1 SGHDN, CDR2 FVKESK. The CDR3 is 20 residues long. Germline trimming cut 6 bases from V and 0 bases from J; bases unmatched to any gene: 16. The CDR3 nucleotides read TGTGCCAGCAGTCATCGAAGTTACGCTCTAGCGGGAGCGAACACCGGGGAGCTGTTTTTT. Encoded protein: CASSHRSYALAGANTGELFF.

The gene calls are TRBV7-9 and TRBJ2-2, with D perhaps matching TRBD2 (5 bases). Trimming cost V 2 bases and J 6 bases, with 16 bases left between them. CDR1 and CDR2 (germline): SEHNR, FQNEAQ (reference sequence). This CDR3 comprises 16 residues. CDR3 nucleotide sequence: TGTGCCAGCAGCTTACTTCCGGGGAACTCGGCCGGGGAGCTGTTTTTT. Translated, it gives CASSLLPGNSAGELFF.

This chain links TRBV6-5 with TRBJ1-5; no clear D. The CDR3 has 13 residues. From germline, CDR1 is MNHEY and CDR2 SVGAGI. Deletions cut 2 bases from V and 5 bases from J, with 7 bases between. The CDR3 DNA sequence: TGTGCCAGCAGTTACACGGAGGATCAGCCCCAGCATTTT. Translating gives CASSYTEDQPQHF.

This clone was observed a few times. This chain connects TRBV6-2 or TRBV6-3 to TRBJ1-5; D is perhaps TRBD1 (6 bases). CDR1 and CDR2 (germline): MNHEY, SVGEGT. This CDR3 region has 18 residues. Trimming took 3 bases from V and 3 from J, leaving 21 bases between them. The CDR3 sequence: CASSYSIIGQFVNQPQHF. CDR3 DNA sequence: TGTGCCAGCAGTTATTCAATCATTGGACAGTTTGTCAATCAGCCCCAGCATTTT.

V is TRBV6-5 and J is TRBJ1-2; 10 bases are shared with TRBD1. Germline V CDR1 and CDR2: MNHEY, SVGAGI. V lost 4 bases, J lost 2 bases, and 7 bases stayed unmatched. There are 16 residues in the CDR3. The CDR3 loop is CASSSAGTGANYGYTF. The CDR3 nucleotides read TGTGCCAGCAGTTCGGCCGGGACAGGGGCCAACTATGGCTACACCTTC.

The chain links TRBV28 to TRBJ2-2, with 9 bases identical to TRBD1. CDR1 MDHEN and CDR2 SYDVKM come from the germline V gene. The V and J ends lost 6 bases and 5 bases, in that order; junction bases with no gene match: 7. The CDR3 length is 15 residues. The CDR3 sequence: CASSTGGAGTGELFF. The CDR3 region has the DNA TGTGCCAGCAGCACAGGGGGCGCAGGTACCGGGGAGCTGTTTTTT.

V is TRBV9 and J is TRBJ2-3; possibly TRBD2 for D (6 bases). V was cut by 0 bases and J by 6 bases, with 11 bases left in between. Germline lookup yields CDR1 SGDLS and CDR2 YYNGEE. The CDR3 covers 14 residues. The CDR3 DNA reads TGTGCCAGCAGCGTAGTTTCCGGGAGTGATACGCAGTATTTT. It is translated as CASSVVSGSDTQYF.

As concerns this clone: Other nucleotide sequences from this sample produce the same CDR3. V and J are TRBV7-3 and TRBJ2-1; 11 positions agree with TRBD2. The CDR3 runs to 15 residues. Trimming took 3 bases from V and 2 from J; bases not matched to a gene: 0. Germline-derived CDR1 and CDR2 are SGHTA and FQGTGA. The CDR3 here is CASSLTSGTYNEQFF. In DNA, the CDR3 is TGTGCCAGCAGCTTGACTAGCGGGACCTACAATGAGCAGTTCTTC.

The rearrangement uses TRBV7-9 and TRBJ2-5; D may be TRBD1 (5 bases). V gave up 4 bases and J gave up 3 bases, with 9 bases separating them. Germline CDR1 and CDR2: SEHNR and FQNEAQ (reference sequence). The CDR3 loop spans 13 amino acids. CDR3 nucleotide sequence: TGTGCCAGCAGCTGGGCAGGGAAAGAGACCCAGTACTTC. Translating it yields CASSWAGKETQYF.

This clone showed up just a few times. V is TRBV3-1 (or the pseudogene TRBV3-2) and J is TRBJ1-4; TRBD1 matches at 8 bases. Germline V lookup: CDR1 LGHDT, CDR2 YNNKEL (reference sequence). Trimming at V came to 7 bases and at J to 8 bases, leaving 9 bases not matched to a gene. The CDR3 loop spans 14 amino acids. The CDR3 DNA is TGTGCCAGCACCTCAACAGGGGGTGGGGAAAAACTGTTTTTT. It yields the protein CASTSTGGGEKLFF.

This clone showed up just once. The rearrangement joins TRBV4-2 to TRBJ1-1, with D unclear. V was shortened by 0 bases and J by 3 bases, with 5 bases between the two germline ends. This CDR3 is 13 amino acids long. CDR1 and CDR2 (germline): LGHNA, YNFKEQ. The CDR3 nucleotides are TGTGCCAGCAGCCAAGATTTATACACTGAAGCTTTCTTT. Protein: CASSQDLYTEAFF.

V is TRBV9 and J is TRBJ1-5; D remains ambiguous. V lost 0 bases and J lost 0, with 4 bases in between. The CDR3 extends over 14 amino acids. Germline-derived CDR1 and CDR2 are SGDLS and YYNGEE. The CDR3, as DNA: TGTGCCAGCAGCGTAGACAGTAGCAATCAGCCCCAGCATTTT. This translates into CASSVDSSNQPQHF.